In its sample, the clone carrying this T cell receptor (beta chain) was seen many times. The antigen is not known. A junction end diverges from the germline sequence, so it may reflect a read error. This sample is part of a study of post-analysis software for immune sequencing data. About the research overall: Included among the disease courses, which were recorded for the cohort, were relapsing-remitting, secondary progressive and progressive-relapsing multiple sclerosis. Regarding the study as a whole: Among roughly 5 TRBV segments more frequent in patients than controls were TRBV5-6, TRBV5-1 and TRBV20-1.

The library was made from cDNA and included unique molecular identifiers. Starting from about 0.98 to 11 million T cells, the study yielded hundreds of thousands of cDNA molecules. TCRdb used MiXCR to reprocess the PCR reads, holding one entry per CDR3 protein. This sample has hundreds of thousands of distinct CDR3 sequences, with 25% to 30% found just once. The CDR3 extends over 15 amino acids. Germline V CDR1 and CDR2: SEHNR, FQNEAQ (reference sequence). This TCR was recovered from a girl aged 10-17 years with multiple sclerosis. The chain has TRBV7-9 and TRBJ2-1, with D tentatively TRBD1 or TRBD2 (5 bases each). Source material: blood. CDR3 sequence (DNA): TGCGCCAGCAGCTTGGGGGAAAGCTCCTACAATGAGCAGTTCTTC. This encodes CASSLGESSYNEQFF.